This T cell receptor (beta chain) was captured by sequencing in a study of T-cell memory formation after mild COVID-19. Study-level background: For the most part, TCR clusters were specific to one donor.

General study results and limits: There was a balanced CD4/CD8 profile in clones contracting day 15 to 85, and later expanders leaned CD4+. Chiefly within CM and EM were the contracting CD4+ clones; CD8+ ones were within EMRA.

This clonotype has just a few counts. Antigen unknown. The 5'RACE method, run with constant-segment primers, produced TCR alpha and TCR beta cDNA libraries (carrying sample barcodes and UMIs). TCRdb reprocessed the 5' RACE reads via MiXCR and lists one record per CDR3 protein. The table includes 250,000 to 300,000 distinct CDR3 sequences, roughly 18% detected once. The CDR3 has 14 amino acids. Germline values: CDR1 SGDLS, CDR2 YYNGEE. V lost 3 bases to trimming and J lost 3 bases, with 11 bases between them. The chain joins TRBV9 to TRBJ2-3, with TRBD2 as a possible D gene (5 bases). Sequencing was done on a sample of PBMCs or a T cell subset sorted from them (not recorded which). The clonotype originates from a young man who had mild COVID-19 (a few samples of this study predate the infection). Cell type and time point are not known. The CDR3 coding sequence is TGTGCCAGCAGCGCGAGGGTGACGACAGATACGCAGTATTTT. Protein: CASSARVTTDTQYF.